Below, 30 T cell receptor beta chains from the same sample are listed, as sequenced in a study of blood T cells in healthy people across ages. Then a second PCR, running roughly 7 to 11 cycles, was carried out with a sample-barcoded 5' primer and a J-beta primer mix. MiXCR was run by TCRdb on the 5' RACE reads, yielding one entry per CDR3 protein. The repertoire holds over 300,000 distinct CDR3 sequences, with about half as singletons. Specimen: blood. These TCRs come from a man in his fifties or sixties in good health.

The rearrangement uses TRBV7-9 and TRBJ2-1; D may be TRBD1 or TRBD2 (5 bases each). This CDR3 is built from 16 residues. V was shortened by 1 base and J by 4 bases, with 14 bases between the two germline ends. Germline V gene data show CDR1 as SEHNR and CDR2 as FQNEAQ (reference sequence). CDR3 loop: CASSLVSGTRYNEQFF. In DNA form, the CDR3 reads TGTGCCAGCAGCTTAGTTTCTGGGACCCGATACAATGAGCAGTTCTTC. Together with reference TRBV7-9 and TRBJ2-1, the CDR3 gives the full variable domain: DTGVSQNPRHKITKRGQNVTFRCDPISEHNRLYWYRQTLGQGPEFLTYFQNEAQLEKSRLLSDRFSAERPKGSFSTLEIQRTEQGDSAMYLCASSLVSGTRYNEQFFGPGTRLTVL.

The V and J genes are TRBV7-6 and TRBJ2-7, with D maybe TRBD1 (6 bases). Trimming removed 0 bases at V and 6 bases at J, with 9 bases between. This CDR3 has 13 residues. Per the germline V gene, CDR1 is SGHVS and CDR2 is FNYEAQ. Here the CDR3 reads CASSLALRGEQYF. The CDR3 DNA reads as TGTGCCAGCAGCTTAGCGCTCAGGGGCGAGCAGTACTTC.

The V call is TRBV15, the J call TRBJ2-3, with D possibly called TRBD1 or TRBD2 (5 bases each). The CDR3 contains 18 residues. Trimming removed 3 bases at V and 0 bases at J, with 19 bases between. Germline CDR1 reads LNHNV; CDR2 reads YYDKDF (reference sequence). Here the CDR3 reads CATSSRDVGARSTDTQYF. DNA of the CDR3: TGTGCCACCAGCAGCAGAGACGTCGGGGCGCGGAGCACAGATACGCAGTATTTT.

J is TRBJ1-2 and V is TRBV29-1; unclear D gene. The CDR3 is 12 amino acids. Germline CDR1 reads SQVTM; CDR2 reads ANQGSEA. Trimming pared 0 bases from V and 8 bases from J, leaving 10 bases between. The CDR3 region is CSVEDGMEGYTF. The CDR3 DNA reads TGCAGCGTTGAAGATGGAATGGAGGGCTACACCTTC.

This rearrangement joins TRBV3-1 to TRBJ2-3; TRBD1 aligns across 11 bases. The CDR3 totals 17 residues. Looked up from germline, CDR1 is LGHDT and CDR2 is YNNKEL (reference sequence). The V gene end was trimmed by 3 bases and the J gene end by 3 bases; junction bases not matched to a gene: 8. The CDR3: CASSHRTGTGGTDTQYF. Here the CDR3 DNA reads TGTGCCAGCAGCCATAGAACCGGGACAGGGGGGACAGATACGCAGTATTTT.

Here the CDR3 reads CAWSLGSNQPQHF. In DNA form, the CDR3 reads TGTGCCTGGAGTTTAGGAAGTAATCAGCCCCAGCATTTT. The rearrangement links TRBV30 to TRBJ1-5; D remains ambiguous. Trimming cost V 2 bases and J 4 bases, with 9 bases left between them. CDR1 GTSNPN and CDR2 SVGIG come from the germline V gene (reference sequence). The CDR3 runs 13 residues.

The chain recombines TRBV7-2 with TRBJ2-1, with D possibly being TRBD2 (6 bases). CDR3 length equals 16 residues. V was pared by 3 bases and J by 1 base, with 13 bases between. Germline V lookup: CDR1 SGHTA, CDR2 FQGNSA. CDR3 in amino acids: CASSFLGLSSYNEQFF. The DNA of the CDR3 is TGTGCCAGCAGCTTCCTGGGACTCTCTTCCTACAATGAGCAGTTCTTC. Filled out from reference TRBV7-2 and TRBJ2-1, the complete variable domain reads GAGVSQSPSNKVTEKGKDVELRCDPISGHTALYWYRQSLGQGLEFLIYFQGNSAPDKSGLPSDRFSAERTGGSVSTLTIQRTQQEDSAVYLCASSFLGLSSYNEQFFGPGTRLTVL.

This sequence joins TRBV7-2 and TRBJ2-5, with D perhaps TRBD1 or TRBD2 (5 bases each). The ends were cut back, 5 bases at V and 11 bases at J, with 15 bases in the middle. The CDR3 runs 12 residues. Looked up from germline, CDR1 is SGHTA and CDR2 is FQGNSA. The CDR3 loop is CASSHPGAPQYF. As DNA, the CDR3 is TGTGCCAGCAGCCATCCCGGGGCGCCTCAGTACTTC.

This clonotype occurred many times. The V gene is TRBV7-2, the J gene TRBJ2-3; the D call may be TRBD1 or TRBD2 (6 bases each). CDR1 SGHTA and CDR2 FQGNSA come from the germline V gene. CDR3 size: 15 residues. Between the trimmed V and J ends, which lost 5 bases and 2 bases, there was a span of 14 bases. CDR3 loop: CASSPTGADTDTQYF. The CDR3 bases are TGTGCCAGCAGCCCCACGGGGGCGGACACAGATACGCAGTATTTT.

The table lists this clonotype with many counts. With a much larger clone just one base away, this may be a read error. The chain combines TRBV20-1 with TRBJ2-5, with 7 bases lining up with TRBD2. Germline CDR1 DFQATT, CDR2 SNEGSKA (reference sequence). Trimming took 2 bases from V and 11 from J; bases not matched to a gene: 17. The CDR3 contains 15 residues. The CDR3 here is CSARPEASGHNEQYF. The CDR3 DNA sequence: TGCAGTGCTAGACCGGAGGCTAGCGGCCACAATGAGCAGTACTTC.

This clonotype was observed a few times. The chain is built from TRBV11-2 and TRBJ2-5; TRBD2 aligns across 16 bases. The CDR3 contains 17 residues. CDR1 and CDR2 from the germline V gene are SGHAT and FQNNGV. V gave up 3 bases and J gave up 5 bases; unmatched junction bases: 6. In DNA form, the CDR3 reads TGTGCCAGCAGCTTCGGGACTAGCGGGGGGGCCTATGAGACCCAGTACTTC. Translation: CASSFGTSGGAYETQYF.

This clonotype was observed many times. The V and J genes are TRBV20-1 and TRBJ2-1; TRBD1 aligns across 7 bases. The CDR3 has 14 amino acids. With V trimmed by 1 base and J by 6 bases, 6 bases remained unmatched. Per the germline V gene, CDR1 is DFQATT and CDR2 is SNEGSKA (reference sequence). The CDR3 loop reads CSARVKQGSNEQFF. The CDR3 nucleotides read TGCAGTGCTAGAGTAAAACAGGGGAGCAATGAGCAGTTCTTC.

The chain carries TRBV20-1 and TRBJ1-4; D is ambiguous. The CDR3 sequence is 15 residues long. Deletions cut 2 bases from V and 0 bases from J, with 10 bases between. Germline lookup yields CDR1 DFQATT and CDR2 SNEGSKA (reference sequence). The CDR3 DNA is TGCAGTGCTAGACAGGACGGTTCAACTAATGAAAAACTGTTTTTT. As protein: CSARQDGSTNEKLFF.

The V call is TRBV7-3, the J call TRBJ2-7, with 10 positions matching TRBD2. The ends lost 1 base at V and 0 bases at J; junction bases unmatched: 9. Germline-derived CDR1 and CDR2 are SGHTA and FQGTGA. The CDR3 extends over 18 amino acids. The CDR3 DNA follows: TGTGCCAGCAGCTTAATTTCCCTAGCGGGAGAGGCCTCCTACGAGCAGTACTTC. It yields the protein CASSLISLAGEASYEQYF. Full variable domain (remainder filled in from reference TRBV7-3 and TRBJ2-7): GAGVSQTPSNKVTEKGKYVELRCDPISGHTALYWYRQSLGQGPEFLIYFQGTGAADDSGLPNDRFFAVRPEGSVSTLKIQRTERGDSAVYLCASSLISLAGEASYEQYFGPGTRLTVT.

Remarks on this clonotype: With a much larger clone just one base away, this may be a read error. This chain connects TRBV25-1 to TRBJ2-4; D perhaps matches TRBD2 (5 bases). Matching the DNA end better, TRBJ2-7 makes the J call doubtful. This CDR3 has 14 residues. CDR1 and CDR2 (germline): MGHDK, SYGVNS. The CDR3 nucleotides read TGTGCCAGCAGTGATCACGGCGAGGGTAACGAGCAGTACTTC. It yields the protein CASSDHGEGNEQYF.

This sequence joins TRBV2 and TRBJ1-1; unclear D gene. There are 13 residues in the CDR3. Germline assignment: CDR1 SNHLY and CDR2 FYNNEI. Trimming took off 6 bases at V and 0 bases at J, with 8 bases between the two ends. The CDR3: CASRVDMNTEAFF. In DNA, the CDR3 is TGTGCCAGCAGGGTTGATATGAACACTGAAGCTTTCTTT.

This chain connects TRBV7-9 to TRBJ2-5; 11 nucleotides line up with TRBD2. The CDR3 consists of 17 residues. In germline, CDR1 is SEHNR, CDR2 FQNEAQ (reference sequence). V gave up 5 bases and J gave up 11 bases; unmatched junction bases: 19. CDR3 bases: TGTGCCAGCAGCCCTCGACTAGCGGGAAGGAATGCTCGTGAGCAGTACTTC. It encodes CASSPRLAGRNAREQYF.

This chain connects TRBV29-1 to TRBJ2-6; D is undetermined. The length of the CDR3 is 12 residues. Deletions cut 6 bases from V and 7 bases from J, with 10 bases between. In germline, CDR1 is SQVTM, CDR2 ANQGSEA. The CDR3 nucleotides read TGCAGCGTCGGAAATCCCGCCAACGTCCTGACTTTC. This gives the protein CSVGNPANVLTF.

The rearrangement joins TRBV27 to TRBJ2-1, with D unresolved. This CDR3 is 13 amino acids long. V gave up 4 bases and J gave up 4 bases, with 8 bases separating them. Germline V gene lookup returns CDR1 MNHEY and CDR2 SMNVEV (reference sequence). As DNA, the CDR3 is TGTGCCAGCAGTTGTTCTGGGTACAATGAGCAGTTCTTC. This sequence encodes CASSCSGYNEQFF.

This clonotype was seen more than once but under ten times. A read error is possible here, since a much larger clone lies one base away. This chain joins TRBV12-3 or TRBV12-4 and TRBJ2-5; 8 bases fit TRBD1. V trimming: 7 bases; J trimming: 11 bases; junction bases outside the gene matches: 12. The CDR3 is 13 amino acids. CDR3 sequence reads: CASTWGQANEQYF. The CDR3 nucleotides are TGTGCCAGCACCTGGGGACAGGCCAATGAGCAGTACTTC.

V gene TRBV29-1 combines with J gene TRBJ2-1; 7 nucleotides match TRBD1. The V and J ends lost 4 bases and 5 bases, in that order; junction bases with no gene match: 2. Germline V lookup: CDR1 SQVTM, CDR2 ANQGSEA. The CDR3 runs 12 residues. This chain's CDR3 is CSVGQGHNEQFF. The CDR3 DNA follows: TGCAGCGTTGGACAGGGTCACAATGAGCAGTTCTTC.

The V call is TRBV18, the J call TRBJ1-1; TRBD1 aligns across 9 bases. Germline V CDR1 and CDR2: KGHSH, LQKENI. The CDR3 is 13 residues long. V gave up 6 bases and J gave up 6 bases; unmatched junction bases: 5. The chain's CDR3 is CASSPGQGPEAFF. CDR3 DNA sequence: TGTGCCAGCTCGCCGGGACAGGGCCCTGAAGCTTTCTTT.

In this sample, this clonotype turned up a few times. V gene TRBV28 combines with J gene TRBJ2-7, with 10 bases matching TRBD1. The CDR3 runs to 15 residues. V trimming: 4 bases; J trimming: 4 bases; junction bases outside the gene matches: 7. The V gene's germline CDR1 is MDHEN and CDR2 SYDVKM. The CDR3 sequence: CASSSLTGGRYEQYF. The CDR3 DNA reads TGTGCCAGCAGTTCCCTGACAGGGGGCAGGTACGAGCAGTACTTC. Variable domain in full (rest from reference TRBV28 and TRBJ2-7): DVKVTQSSRYLVKRTGEKVFLECVQDMDHENMFWYRQDPGLGLRLIYFSYDVKMKEKGDIPEGYSVSREKKERFSLILESASTNQTSMYLCASSSLTGGRYEQYFGPGTRLTVT.

This chain joins TRBV11-2 and TRBJ2-5; TRBD2 aligns across 12 bases. V lost 3 bases and J lost 5; bases outside the gene matches: 10. Germline loops: CDR1 SGHAT, CDR2 FQNNGV. The CDR3 runs 17 residues. Here the CDR3 DNA reads TGTGCCAGCAGCTTGGGCTCTAGCGGGGGGGCCTATGAGACCCAGTACTTC. As protein: CASSLGSSGGAYETQYF.

V and J are TRBV20-1 and TRBJ2-1, with D tentatively TRBD2 (5 bases). Trimming took 4 bases from V and 0 from J, leaving 25 bases between them. Germline loops: CDR1 DFQATT, CDR2 SNEGSKA (reference sequence). The CDR3 totals 19 residues. CDR3 amino acids: CSAIPLGNPGWGSYNEQFF. In nucleotides, the CDR3 is TGCAGTGCTATTCCCCTCGGGAATCCCGGGTGGGGCTCCTACAATGAGCAGTTCTTC.

Worth noting for this clonotype: Germline and junction disagree at one end, which may indicate a read error. This sequence joins TRBV6-6 and TRBJ2-3; TRBD2 matches at 7 bases. The CDR3 has 17 amino acids. CDR1 MNHNY and CDR2 SVGAGI come from the germline V gene (reference sequence). The CDR3 here is CASSRRGRREETETQYF. As DNA, the CDR3 is TGTGCCAGCAGTCGGCGGGGGAGAAGGGAAGAGACAGAAACGCAGTATTTT.

This clonotype has only one observation. This chain links TRBV29-1 with TRBJ2-1; no firm D call. Germline assignment: CDR1 SQVTM and CDR2 ANQGSEA. V was trimmed by 8 bases and J by 6 bases, leaving 20 bases between them. CDR3 length: 14 amino acids. CDR3 protein: CSSVGQTNTNEQFF. As DNA, the CDR3 is TGCAGCTCAGTGGGCCAGACCAACACCAATGAGCAGTTCTTC.

This clonotype was counted many times. The chain combines TRBV4-2 with TRBJ2-5; perhaps TRBD2 as D (7 bases). Trimming shortened V by 2 bases and J by 4 bases, and 20 bases separated the two germline ends. Germline V gene data show CDR1 as LGHNA and CDR2 as YNFKEQ. The CDR3 is made up of 17 amino acids. In DNA, the CDR3 is TGTGCCAGCAGCCAATCCGGGACTACCCTAGGGGGAGAGACCCAGTACTTC. Its protein is CASSQSGTTLGGETQYF.

About this clonotype itself: The junction differs from germline at one of its ends, possibly a read error. This sequence joins TRBV6-5 and TRBJ2-1, with D maybe TRBD1 (7 bases). The CDR3 covers 14 residues. Germline CDR1 reads MNHEY; CDR2 reads SVGAGI. The CDR3 DNA is TGTGTCAGCAGTTACTCGAACAGGGGAGGTGAGCAGTTCTTC. It encodes CVSSYSNRGGEQFF.

The gene calls are TRBV20-1 and TRBJ2-1; either TRBD1 or TRBD2 may supply D (5 bases each). Germline CDR1 reads DFQATT; CDR2 reads SNEGSKA (reference sequence). Trimming removed 8 bases at V and 0 bases at J, with 14 bases between. This CDR3 region has 14 residues. This CDR3 reads CSTRDPGSYNEQFF. CDR3 DNA: TGCAGTACACGGGACCCAGGCTCCTACAATGAGCAGTTCTTC.